This TCR beta chain was sequenced in a study of blood T cell repertoires in COVID-19. Across the whole study: Collection of acute and convalescent COVID-19 samples took place in the United States, Italy and Spain. From T cells, B-cell-depleted T cells, or PBMCs came the material, which was cDNA or gDNA.

Authors' methods: From reference gene primer amplification, estimates of nucleated cell counts were derived. Measured with immunoSEQ multiplex PCR; TCRdb has only the in-frame clones, and not every one. V, J and clone size are taken as reported in that table, and D and trimming were inferred from the DNA itself. The sample has 120,000 or so clones, 70% to 90% seen once; the top ten hold 3.8%. Specimen: peripheral blood. The TCR was taken from a woman aged 45-59 years with acute or convalescent COVID-19.

In DNA form, the CDR3 reads TGCGCCAGCAGCTTGGCCGACACCGGGGAGCTGTTTTTT. This translates into CASSLADTGELFF. This chain uses TRBV5-1 with TRBJ2-2; no clear D gene. V gave up 0 bases and J gave up 3 bases, with 3 bases separating them. CDR1 is SGHRS and CDR2 is YFSETQ in the germline V gene. CDR3 length equals 13 residues.